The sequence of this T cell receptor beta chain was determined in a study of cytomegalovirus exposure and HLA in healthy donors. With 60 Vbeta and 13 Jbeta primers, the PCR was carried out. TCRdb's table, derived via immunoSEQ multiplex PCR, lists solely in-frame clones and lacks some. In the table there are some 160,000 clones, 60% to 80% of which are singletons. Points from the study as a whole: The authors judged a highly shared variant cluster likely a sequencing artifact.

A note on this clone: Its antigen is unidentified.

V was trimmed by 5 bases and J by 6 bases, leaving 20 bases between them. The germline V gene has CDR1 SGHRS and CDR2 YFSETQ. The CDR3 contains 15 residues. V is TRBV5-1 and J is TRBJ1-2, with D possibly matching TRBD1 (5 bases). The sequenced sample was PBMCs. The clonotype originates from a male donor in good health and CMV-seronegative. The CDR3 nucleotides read TGCGCCAGCAGTTTGACAGTCTACCAAGGGGATGGCTACACCTTC. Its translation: CASSLTVYQGDGYTF.